This entry features one T cell receptor (beta chain) sequence. The antigen is not known. This sample was taken from a study of T cell repertoires in cytomegalovirus infection. One entry per CDR3 protein, called by TCRdb with MiXCR from the reads. The sample includes roughly 800,000 distinct CDR3 sequences, about 29% of them seen just once. This TCR was sampled from a human donor in good health (CMV status not recorded). Some clones in this sample may be carry-over from other donors' samples. This specimen was cultured CD8+ T cells from PBMCs, taken from culture after CMV antigen stimulation.

The CDR3 DNA sequence: TGTGCCAGCAGCGACCCTTGGGGACGGAATGAAAAACTGTTTTTT. Protein: CASSDPWGRNEKLFF. The chain recombines TRBV7-9 with TRBJ1-4, with a tentative D call TRBD1 (5 bases). The CDR3 runs 15 residues. The germline gives CDR1 SEHNR, CDR2 FQNEAQ (reference sequence). The V and J ends lost 5 bases and 5 bases respectively, with 15 bases between them.